The clone carrying this T cell receptor beta chain was picked up a small number of times. Unique molecular identifiers were built into the TCRbeta library. MiXCR was run by TCRdb on the PCR reads, yielding one entry per CDR3 protein. The table records approximately 340,000 distinct CDR3 sequences, 10% of them present only once. The sample originates from a study of T-cell reconstitution after alpha-beta-depleted transplantation in children. CDR3 size: 16 residues. Germline trimming cut 0 bases from V and 4 bases from J; bases unmatched to any gene: 10. Germline V lookup: CDR1 DFQATT, CDR2 SNEGSKA (reference sequence).

The genes are TRBV20-1 and TRBJ2-5; 8 nucleotides agree with TRBD2. This TCR was sampled from a human donor who donated a stem cell graft to a child with acute lymphoblastic leukemia. The sample here was PBMCs from the stem cell graft donor, taken from the stem cell graft. The chain's CDR3 is CSARDRGIAGLETQYF. CDR3 nucleotide sequence: TGCAGTGCTAGAGATCGGGGTATAGCGGGATTAGAGACCCAGTACTTC.